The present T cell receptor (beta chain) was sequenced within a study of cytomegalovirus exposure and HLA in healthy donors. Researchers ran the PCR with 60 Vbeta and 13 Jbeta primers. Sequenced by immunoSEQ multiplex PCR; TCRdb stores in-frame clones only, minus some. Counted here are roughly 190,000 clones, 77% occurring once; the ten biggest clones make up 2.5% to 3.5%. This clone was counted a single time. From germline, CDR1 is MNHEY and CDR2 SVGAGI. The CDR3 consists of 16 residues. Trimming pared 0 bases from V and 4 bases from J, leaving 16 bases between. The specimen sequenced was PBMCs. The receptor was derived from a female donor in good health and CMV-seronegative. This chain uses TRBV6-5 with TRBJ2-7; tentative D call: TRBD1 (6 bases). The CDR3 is CASSYSPTGFFYEQYF. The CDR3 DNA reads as TGTGCCAGCAGTTACTCGCCAACAGGGTTTTTTTACGAGCAGTACTTC.